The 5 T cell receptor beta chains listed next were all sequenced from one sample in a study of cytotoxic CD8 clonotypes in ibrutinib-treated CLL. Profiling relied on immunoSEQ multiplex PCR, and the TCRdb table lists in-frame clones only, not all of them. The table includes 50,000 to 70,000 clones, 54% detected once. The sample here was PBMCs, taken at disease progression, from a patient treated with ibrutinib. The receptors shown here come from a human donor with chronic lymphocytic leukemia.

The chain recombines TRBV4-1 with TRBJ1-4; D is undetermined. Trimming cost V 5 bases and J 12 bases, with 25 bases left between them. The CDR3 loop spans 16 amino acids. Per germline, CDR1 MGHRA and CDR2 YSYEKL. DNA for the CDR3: TGCGCCAGCAGCTTTACCTCGACCGGGGATTTTAGAGAACTGTTTTTT. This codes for CASSFTSTGDFRELFF.

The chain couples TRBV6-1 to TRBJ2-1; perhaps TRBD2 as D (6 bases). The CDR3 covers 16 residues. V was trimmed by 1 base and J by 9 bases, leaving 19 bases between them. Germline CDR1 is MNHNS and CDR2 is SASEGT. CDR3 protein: CASSEDGSGVRPEQFF. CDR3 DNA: TGTGCCAGCAGTGAAGACGGGTCGGGAGTTCGTCCTGAGCAGTTCTTC.

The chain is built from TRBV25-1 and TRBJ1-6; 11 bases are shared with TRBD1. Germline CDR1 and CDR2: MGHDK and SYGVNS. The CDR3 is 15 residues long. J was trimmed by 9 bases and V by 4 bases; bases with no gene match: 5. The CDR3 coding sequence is TGTGCCAGCAGTGGGGGACAGGGGGTAGTTTCACCCCTCCACTTT. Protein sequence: CASSGGQGVVSPLHF.

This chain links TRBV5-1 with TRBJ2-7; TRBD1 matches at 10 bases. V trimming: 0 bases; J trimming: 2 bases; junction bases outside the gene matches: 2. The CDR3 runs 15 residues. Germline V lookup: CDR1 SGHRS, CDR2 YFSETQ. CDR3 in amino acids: CASSLAGTGAYEQYF. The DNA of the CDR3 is TGCGCCAGCAGCTTGGCGGGGACAGGGGCCTACGAGCAGTACTTC.

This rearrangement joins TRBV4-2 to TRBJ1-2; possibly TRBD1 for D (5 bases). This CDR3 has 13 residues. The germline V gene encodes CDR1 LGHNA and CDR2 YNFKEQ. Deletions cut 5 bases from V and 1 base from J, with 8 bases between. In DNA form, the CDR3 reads TGTGCCAGCAGCAAGGACAATAACTATGGCTACACCTTC. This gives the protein CASSKDNNYGYTF.